This T cell receptor (beta chain) was sequenced for a study of blood T cell repertoires in COVID-19. About the study: Nucleic acid was either cDNA or gDNA, and it came from T cells, B-cell-depleted T cells, or PBMCs.

With 3 bases removed from V and 7 bases from J, the gap between germline ends came to 4 bases. The CDR3 covers 12 residues. CDR1 and CDR2 (germline): MDHEN, SYDVKM. This clone was counted once. Produced via immunoSEQ multiplex PCR; TCRdb's table is partial and in-frame only. In the table there are about 20,000 clones, around 88% of which are singletons. Sequenced input: peripheral blood. The sequence was collected from a woman aged 55-75 years with active COVID-19. The chain carries TRBV28 and TRBJ1-6; D unresolved. CDR3 amino acids: CASSLQNSPLHF. CDR3 coding DNA: TGTGCCAGCAGTTTGCAGAATTCACCCCTCCACTTT.